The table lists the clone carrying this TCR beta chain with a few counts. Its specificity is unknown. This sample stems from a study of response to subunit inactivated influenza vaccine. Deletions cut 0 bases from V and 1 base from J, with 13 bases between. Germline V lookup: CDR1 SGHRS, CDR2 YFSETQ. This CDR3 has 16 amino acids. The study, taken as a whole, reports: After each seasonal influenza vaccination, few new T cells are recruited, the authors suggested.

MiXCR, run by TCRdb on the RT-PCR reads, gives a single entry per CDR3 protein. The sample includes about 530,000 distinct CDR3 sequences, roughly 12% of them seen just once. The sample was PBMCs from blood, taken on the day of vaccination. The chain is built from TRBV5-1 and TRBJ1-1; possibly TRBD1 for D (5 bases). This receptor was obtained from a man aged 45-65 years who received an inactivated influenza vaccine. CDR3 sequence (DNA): TGCGCCAGCAGCTTGGGTATCGGGGGGAGGAACACTGAAGCTTTCTTT. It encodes CASSLGIGGRNTEAFF. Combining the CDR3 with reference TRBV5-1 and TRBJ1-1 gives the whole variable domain KAGVTQTPRYLIKTRGQQVTLSCSPISGHRSVSWYQQTPGQGLQFLFEYFSETQRNKGNFPGRFSGRQFSNSRSEMNVSTLELGDSALYLCASSLGIGGRNTEAFFGQGTRLTVV.